The following is a T cell receptor beta chain sequence with its context. The sample originates from a study of blood T cell repertoires in COVID-19. Study context: Samples came from the United States, Italy and Spain, spanning acute and convalescent COVID-19. From T cells, B-cell-depleted T cells, or PBMCs came the material, which was cDNA or gDNA.

Only in-frame clones appear in the TCRdb table, and some are missing; sequencing was by immunoSEQ multiplex PCR. The table records about 350,000 clones, roughly 90% of them present only once. V was shortened by 0 bases and J by 7 bases, with 13 bases between the two germline ends. The CDR3 contains 14 residues. Looked up from germline, CDR1 is SGHRS and CDR2 is YFSETQ. A Seattle source enrolled patients during active infection and followed them longitudinally. The source of this sequence is a woman aged 60-75 years with COVID-19, enrolled during active disease. This chain connects TRBV5-1 to TRBJ1-1; D possibly corresponds to TRBD1 (5 bases). Input material: peripheral blood. This CDR3 is CASSLEGYGGEAFF. CDR3 bases: TGCGCCAGCAGCTTGGAAGGGTACGGGGGTGAAGCTTTCTTT.